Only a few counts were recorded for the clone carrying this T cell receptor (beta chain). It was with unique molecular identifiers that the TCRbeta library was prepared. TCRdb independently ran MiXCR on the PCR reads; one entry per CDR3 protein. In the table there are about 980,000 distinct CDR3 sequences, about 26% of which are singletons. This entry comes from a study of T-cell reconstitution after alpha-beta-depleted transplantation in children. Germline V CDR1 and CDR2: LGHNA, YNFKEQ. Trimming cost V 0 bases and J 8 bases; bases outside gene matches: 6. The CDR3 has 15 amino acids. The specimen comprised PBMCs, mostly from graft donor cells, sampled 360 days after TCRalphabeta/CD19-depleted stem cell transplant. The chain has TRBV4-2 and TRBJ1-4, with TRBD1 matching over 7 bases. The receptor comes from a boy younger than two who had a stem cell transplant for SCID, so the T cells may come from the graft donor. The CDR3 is CASSQDKGAREKLFF. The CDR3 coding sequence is TGTGCCAGCAGCCAAGATAAGGGGGCACGAGAAAAACTGTTTTTT.